This entry describes one TCR beta chain. This clonotype has a handful of counts. The specificity of this receptor is unknown. Base qualities are not at hand, and no much larger clone is one base apart. These data originate in a study of T-cell memory formation after mild COVID-19 (dated by TCRdb to 2020 to 2023). Background on the whole study: Most TCR sequence clusters were specific to one of the two donors. The cohort comprised two young, previously healthy adult volunteers, one female and one male. In two donors, T-cell clones that expanded and contracted after mild COVID-19 were followed by sequencing TCRalpha and TCRbeta repertoires longitudinally. Study-wide conclusions, independent of this receptor: Only two mild cases were covered in the study, and larger cohorts including severe cases with pre-infection samples were considered necessary. Some responding clones were found in pre-infection memory, which suggests that pre-existing cross-reactive memory T cells took part in the SARS-CoV-2 response. SARS-CoV-2 specificity was not confirmed for the second-wave clones peaking on day 37. Contracting CD4+ clones were located mainly in the CM and EM memory subsets, whereas CD8+ clones were found to be enriched in EMRA. From day 15 to 85, contracting clones showed balanced CD4/CD8 phenotypes, whereas a second wave of clones that expanded from day 15 to 37 leaned towards CD4+.

V gives up 5 bases and J gives up 8 bases, and the segment between their germline ends measures 10 bases. Including the terminal cysteine and phenylalanine, the CDR3 comprises 12 residues. Solely the CDR3 DNA is kept, with 36 bases framed from the first base. The germline V gene (reference sequence) yields SEHNR for CDR1 and FQNEAQ for CDR2. Ficoll-Paque density gradient centrifugation was used to isolate PBMCs. Sequencing took place on an Illumina NovaSeq 6000. TCRalpha and TCRbeta cDNA libraries were built by 5'RACE with constant-segment primers, adding sample barcodes and unique molecular identifiers. RNA was extracted from every sample with Trizol reagent. Library amplification was performed in two PCR steps, and a second sample barcode and Illumina TruSeq adapters were introduced in the second step. Sequencing of libraries was performed on an Illumina NovaSeq with 2 x 150 bp paired-end reads. In the original analysis: With migec v1.2.7, reads were demultiplexed and then collapsed into UMI-guided consensus sequences. Using mixcr v2.1.11, UMI consensuses were aligned to TRA and TRB V and J templates and then assembled into clonotypes. A clonotype was counted as expanded or contracted only if both edgeR and NoisET called the change significant, with noise models trained on biological replicates. For edgeR calls, the thresholds were a false discovery rate-adjusted p below 0.01 and a log2 fold-change of 1. As an exploratory analysis of dynamics, max-normalized trajectories of the 1000 most abundant clonotypes were examined with PCA combined with hierarchical clustering. Each responding clone was given a CD4 or CD8 phenotype based on the CD4+ and CD8+ repertoires, which had been sequenced separately. TCRdb handled the public reads itself, with Q25 trimming in fastp and clone calling in MiXCR, and kept productive beta chains. CDR3 protein sequences are deduplicated, and each keeps its most common genes and DNA. V and J calls and clone size were set by TCRdb, not the authors. The sample data list some 86,000 distinct CDR3 sequences, and around 25% of these were observed just once. Under 45% of the sample lies in the top ten.

The sequence joins TRBV7-9 to TRBJ1-5; no D gene call is confident. This clonotype was sampled from a man aged 18 to 29 who had mild COVID-19 (a few samples of this study predate the infection). The sample titles of this study are shuffled in the database, so cell type and time point are left out; the donor was told from shared clones. The sequenced material came from PBMCs or a T cell subset sorted from them (not recorded which). The CDR3 region reads CASSRFSEPQHF. The DNA sequence is given as TGTGCCAGCAGCCGATTCTCGGAGCCCCAGCATTTT.